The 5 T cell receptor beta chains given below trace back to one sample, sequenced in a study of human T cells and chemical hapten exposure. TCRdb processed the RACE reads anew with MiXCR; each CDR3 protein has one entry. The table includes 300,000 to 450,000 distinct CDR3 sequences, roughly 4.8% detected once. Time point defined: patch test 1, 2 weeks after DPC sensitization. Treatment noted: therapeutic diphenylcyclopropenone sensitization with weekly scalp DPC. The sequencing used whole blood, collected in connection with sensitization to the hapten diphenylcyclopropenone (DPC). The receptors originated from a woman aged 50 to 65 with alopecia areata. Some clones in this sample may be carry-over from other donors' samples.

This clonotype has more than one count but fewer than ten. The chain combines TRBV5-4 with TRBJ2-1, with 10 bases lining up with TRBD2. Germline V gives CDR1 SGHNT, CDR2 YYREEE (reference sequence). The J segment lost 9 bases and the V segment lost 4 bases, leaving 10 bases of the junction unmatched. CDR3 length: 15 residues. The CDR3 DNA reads TGTGCCAGCAGCATTAAGCGGGGGGGCCAGGGTGAGCAGTTCTTC. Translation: CASSIKRGGQGEQFF. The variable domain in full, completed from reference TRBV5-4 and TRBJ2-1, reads ETGVTQSPTHLIKTRGQQVTLRCSSQSGHNTVSWYQQALGQGPQFIFQYYREEENGRGNFPPRFSGLQFPNYSSELNVNALELDDSALYLCASSIKRGGQGEQFFGPGTRLTVL.

The CDR3 nucleotides read TGTGCCAGCAGCCCTAGGACGGGGGCCGGGGCCAACGTCCTGACTTTC. Encoded protein: CASSPRTGAGANVLTF. The V and J genes are TRBV7-3 and TRBJ2-6, with D perhaps given as TRBD1 or TRBD2 (6 bases each). Looked up from germline, CDR1 is SGHTA and CDR2 is FQGTGA. Trimming left V 5 bases short and J 4 bases short, with 15 bases between. This CDR3 spans 16 amino acids. Filled out from reference TRBV7-3 and TRBJ2-6, the complete variable domain reads GAGVSQTPSNKVTEKGKYVELRCDPISGHTALYWYRQSLGQGPEFLIYFQGTGAADDSGLPNDRFFAVRPEGSVSTLKIQRTERGDSAVYLCASSPRTGAGANVLTFGAGSRLTVL.

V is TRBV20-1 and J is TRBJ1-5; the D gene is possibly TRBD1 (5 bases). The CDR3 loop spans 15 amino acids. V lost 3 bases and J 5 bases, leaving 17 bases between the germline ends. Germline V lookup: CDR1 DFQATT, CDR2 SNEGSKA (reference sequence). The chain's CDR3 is CSARALWGLDQPQHF. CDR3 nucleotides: TGCAGTGCTAGGGCCCTCTGGGGGTTGGATCAGCCCCAGCATTTT.

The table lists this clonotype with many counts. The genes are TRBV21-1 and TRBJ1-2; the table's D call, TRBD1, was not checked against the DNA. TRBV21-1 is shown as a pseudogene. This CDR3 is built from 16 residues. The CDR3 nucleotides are TGTGCCAGCAGCCAACGACGTTCGACAGTTAACTATGGCTACACCTTC. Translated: CASSQRRSTVNYGYTF.

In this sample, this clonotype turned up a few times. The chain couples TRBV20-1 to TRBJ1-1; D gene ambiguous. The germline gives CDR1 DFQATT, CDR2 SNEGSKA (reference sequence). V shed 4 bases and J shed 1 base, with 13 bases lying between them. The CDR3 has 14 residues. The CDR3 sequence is CSATLGGPNTEAFF. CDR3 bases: TGCAGTGCTACCCTGGGCGGGCCGAACACTGAAGCTTTCTTT.